The entry below describes one T cell receptor beta chain. What it recognizes is unknown. The data are from a study of OX40 agonist ivuxolimab in advanced cancers. Overall study: In this trial design, patients received ivuxolimab intravenously at 0.01 to 10 mg/kg every 2 weeks. With a range of roughly 20 to 85, age averaged about 58 years, and approximately 83% were male. Findings and caveats of the study: There was clonal expansion of CD4+ and CD8+ blood T cells by week 6 at 0.1 to 3.0 mg/kg.

The repertoire was sequenced with immunoSEQ multiplex PCR; TCRdb's copy has only in-frame clones and lacks some. The sample gives some 86,000 clones, about 94% of which show up once; 8.5% to 10% is in the top ten. The length of the CDR3 is 18 residues. The germline gives CDR1 MGHRA, CDR2 YSYEKL. Deletions cut 3 bases from V and 0 bases from J, with 18 bases between. The TCR sequence derives from an adult with an advanced solid tumor such as melanoma, head and neck, liver or kidney cancer. The sample here was CD4+ or CD8+ T cells sorted from blood, taken in a trial of the OX40 agonist ivuxolimab. V and J are TRBV4-1 and TRBJ2-1; TRBD2 might be the D (6 bases). The CDR3 DNA follows: TGCGCCAGCAGCCACCCGCTGAGTGTGGGGGGCTCCTACAATGAGCAGTTCTTC. It encodes CASSHPLSVGGSYNEQFF.